This TCR beta chain appears in the sequencing data of a study of shared clonotypes between healthy human individuals. In the study overall: The study enrolled a couple of women and a few men aged 18 to 49. Study outcomes and limitations: A limitation of the genetic and exposure-history diversity represented arose from few donors. Large depth notwithstanding, sorted-subset sequencing proved incomplete by rarefaction. Larger richness was generally estimated for naive than memory subsets.

Some clones are missing from TCRdb's copy, which holds only in-frame ones; the method was immunoSEQ multiplex PCR. The profile shows hundreds of thousands of clones, about 96% of them singletons. CD45RO-negative cells were positively selected for CCR7, leaving out terminally differentiated effector memory CD45RA+ cells. About this clone itself: The antigen is not known.

The V and J ends lost 10 bases and 3 bases, in that order; junction bases with no gene match: 9. The CDR3 length is 14 residues. CDR1 is LNHDA, CDR2 SQIVND, per germline (reference sequence). This receptor was obtained from a woman in her 30s in good health. The sample consisted of naive CD8+ T cells sorted from blood. The genes are TRBV19 and TRBJ2-7, with TRBD1 matching 10 bases. DNA of the CDR3: TGTGCCACCCATGGGACAGGGGTCATCTACGAGCAGTACTTC. It specifies CATHGTGVIYEQYF.